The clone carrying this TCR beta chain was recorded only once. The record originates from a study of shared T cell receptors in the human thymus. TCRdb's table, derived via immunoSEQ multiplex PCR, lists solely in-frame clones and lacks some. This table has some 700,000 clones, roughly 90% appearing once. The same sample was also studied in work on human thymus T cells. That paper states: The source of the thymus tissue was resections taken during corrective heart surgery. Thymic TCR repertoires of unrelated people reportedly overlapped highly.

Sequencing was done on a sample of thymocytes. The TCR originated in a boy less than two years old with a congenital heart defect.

The CDR3 nucleotides are TGTGCCGCCCGGACTAGCGGACCTTCCTACGAGCAGTACTTC. This codes for CAARTSGPSYEQYF. This sequence joins TRBV15 and TRBJ2-7; the match to TRBD2 covers 10 bases. Germline V gene data show CDR1 as LNHNV and CDR2 as YYDKDF (reference sequence). V lost 11 bases to trimming and J lost 1 base; unmatched junction nucleotides: 8. This CDR3 has 14 residues.